These 16 T cell receptor beta chains were sequenced from one sample in a study of OX40 agonist ivuxolimab in advanced cancers. The library was made by the immunoSEQ multiplex PCR assay. Sourced from immuneACCESS, this table was stored by TCRdb with only in-frame sequences that have V and J called. A share of the clones is absent; for the studies checked, an unresolved V gene accounts for under half, and the remainder has no known explanation. A total of approximately 42,000 clones appear in this sample, about 81% of them only once. Around 2.5% of the sample rests with the top ten. Sequencing used CD4+ or CD8+ T cells sorted from blood, obtained in a trial of the OX40 agonist ivuxolimab. The receptors originated from an adult with an advanced solid tumor such as melanoma, head and neck, liver or kidney cancer.

This chain uses TRBV6-1 with TRBJ2-7; either TRBD1 or TRBD2 may fit D (5 bases each). Germline V lookup: CDR1 MNHNS, CDR2 SASEGT. V lost 5 bases and J lost 3, with 14 bases in between. The CDR3 totals 14 residues. As DNA, the CDR3 is TGTGCCAGCAGTACTCCGGGACGAGGCTACGAGCAGTACGTC. It translates to CASSTPGRGYEQYV.

The genes are TRBV5-6 and TRBJ1-5; D may be TRBD1 (5 bases). Looked up from germline, CDR1 is SGHDT and CDR2 is YYEEEE. This CDR3 is built from 15 residues. Trimming removed 0 bases at V and 7 bases at J, with 14 bases between. The CDR3 nucleotides read TGTGCCAGCAGCTTGGCCTGGGGGGAAGGGCAGCCCCAGCATTTT. Encoded protein: CASSLAWGEGQPQHF.

Comment on this clone: At one boundary the junction diverges from the germline segment, which might be a read error. The chain carries TRBV23-1 and TRBJ1-1, with D perhaps matching TRBD1 (5 bases). TRBV23-1 is an open reading frame whose function is uncertain. The CDR3 has 16 residues. The CDR3 DNA sequence: TGCGCCAGCAGTCTCGTGGGACGAGGGACGAACCCTGAAGCTTTCTTT. This sequence encodes CASSLVGRGTNPEAFF.

This chain uses TRBV19 with TRBJ2-7; 10 nucleotides line up with TRBD2. The germline V gene encodes CDR1 LNHDA and CDR2 SQIVND (reference sequence). After removal of 4 bases from V and 6 bases from J, the junction contained 3 bases not matched to a gene. This CDR3 has 13 amino acids. CDR3 DNA sequence: TGTGCCAGTAGTAAAGCGGGAGGGCTCGAGCAGTACGTC. Its protein product is CASSKAGGLEQYV.

There are a few counts of this clone. This chain connects TRBV11-3 to TRBJ1-2; D is undetermined. Trimming pared 5 bases from V and 3 bases from J, leaving 13 bases between. The CDR3 length is 14 residues. Germline values: CDR1 SGHNT, CDR2 YENEEA. The CDR3 reads CASSPGKSYYGYTF. The CDR3 DNA reads TGTGCCAGCAGCCCGGGAAAGTCGTACTATGGCTACACCTTC.

This chain joins TRBV25-1 and TRBJ2-5; D is unclear. In germline, CDR1 is MGHDK, CDR2 SYGVNS. The CDR3 totals 14 residues. V was cut by 3 bases and J by 4 bases, with 12 bases left in between. The CDR3 sequence: CASSDPARSETQYF. The CDR3 nucleotides are TGTGCCAGCAGTGATCCGGCCAGATCAGAGACCCAGTACTTC.

This clone was detected a few times. The chain employs TRBV9 and TRBJ2-5, with D possibly being TRBD1 (5 bases). Germline-derived CDR1 and CDR2 are SGDLS and YYNGEE. The CDR3 spans 15 residues. Trimming took 0 bases from V and 4 from J, leaving 13 bases between them. The CDR3 region has the DNA TGTGCCAGCAGCGTAGCTTTTGGCCAGGGAGAGACCCAGTACTTC. This codes for CASSVAFGQGETQYF. The whole variable domain, remainder taken from reference TRBV9 and TRBJ2-5, is DSGVTQTPKHLITATGQRVTLRCSPRSGDLSVYWYQQSLDQGLQFLIQYYNGEERAKGNILERFSAQQFPDLHSELNLSSLELGDSALYFCASSVAFGQGETQYFGPGTRLLVL.

V is TRBV5-4 and J is TRBJ2-1, with TRBD1 matching over 8 bases. V was pared by 0 bases and J by 10 bases, with 6 bases of the junction left unmatched. This CDR3 is built from 14 residues. From germline, CDR1 is SGHNT and CDR2 YYREEE (reference sequence). CDR3 protein: CASSLASGGREQFF. For the CDR3, the DNA is TGTGCCAGCAGCTTGGCCTCAGGGGGCCGGGAGCAGTTCTTC.

CDR3 in amino acids: CAISESRTSGSVGDTQYF. The CDR3 DNA sequence: TGTGCCATCAGTGAGTCGCGAACTAGCGGGAGTGTTGGAGATACGCAGTATTTT. The chain couples TRBV10-3 to TRBJ2-3, with 11 bases aligning to TRBD2. After removal of 0 bases from V and 5 bases from J, the junction contained 10 bases not matched to a gene. Germline V gene lookup returns CDR1 ENHRY and CDR2 SYGVKD. The CDR3 has 18 amino acids.

The count of this clone is one. V is TRBV4-1 and J is TRBJ1-2; D not resolved. Germline V gene lookup returns CDR1 MGHRA and CDR2 YSYEKL. The CDR3 loop spans 15 amino acids. V gave up 0 bases and J gave up 2 bases, with 10 bases separating them. The CDR3 coding sequence is TGCGCCAGCAGCCAAGATTTGTACGGGAACTATGGCTACACCTTC. Encoded protein: CASSQDLYGNYGYTF.

The V gene is TRBV7-3, the J gene TRBJ2-7; TRBD1 agrees at 10 bases. This CDR3 contains 15 residues. V lost 2 bases, J lost 4 bases, and 5 bases stayed unmatched. Per the germline V gene, CDR1 is SGHTA and CDR2 is FQGTGA. This CDR3 reads CASSLVGQGSYEQYF. The CDR3 nucleotides read TGTGCCAGCAGCTTAGTGGGACAGGGGTCGTACGAGCAGTACTTC.

The V and J genes are TRBV5-4 and TRBJ2-7, with 9 bases identical to TRBD1. The CDR3 has 17 residues. Germline V lookup: CDR1 SGHNT, CDR2 YYREEE (reference sequence). The V and J ends lost 2 bases and 5 bases, in that order; junction bases with no gene match: 14. CDR3 sequence (DNA): TGTGCCAGCAGCTTTGTTGACTCTGGGACAGGGAACAACGAGCAGTACGTC. It codes for CASSFVDSGTGNNEQYV.

This chain uses TRBV30 with TRBJ2-6; no definite D call. Deletions cut 7 bases from V and 0 bases from J, with 13 bases between. Germline V lookup: CDR1 GTSNPN, CDR2 SVGIG (reference sequence). The CDR3 sequence is 15 residues long. CDR3 in amino acids: CAYPQVSSGANVLTF. CDR3 in DNA: TGTGCCTACCCCCAGGTCAGCTCTGGGGCCAACGTCCTGACTTTC. Drawing the rest from reference TRBV30 and TRBJ2-6, the complete variable domain is SQTIHQWPATLVQPVGSPLSLECTVEGTSNPNLYWYRQAAGRGLQLLFYSVGIGQISSEVPQNLSASRPQDRQFILSSKKLLLSDSGFYLCAYPQVSSGANVLTFGAGSRLTVL.

This chain joins TRBV10-1 and TRBJ2-6; 7 positions match TRBD1. The germline V gene encodes CDR1 WNHNN and CDR2 SYGVQD (reference sequence). The J segment lost 2 bases and the V segment lost 6 bases, leaving 4 bases of the junction unmatched. The CDR3 length is 15 residues. CDR3 region: CASSDGTAGANVLTF. The CDR3 DNA is TGCGCCAGCAGCGACGGGACAGCTGGGGCCAACGTCCTGACTTTC.

The chain recombines TRBV7-3 with TRBJ2-3, with TRBD1 matching 10 bases. CDR1 and CDR2 from the germline V gene are SGHTA and FQGTGA. V lost 4 bases, J lost 4 bases, and 5 bases stayed unmatched. The CDR3 covers 15 residues. The CDR3 DNA reads TGTGCCAGCAGCTGGACAGGGGGGGTGTCAGATACGCAGTATTTT. It codes for CASSWTGGVSDTQYF.

The chain employs TRBV27 and TRBJ2-5; D is unresolved. The CDR3 has 12 amino acids. The V and J ends lost 7 bases and 6 bases respectively, with 12 bases between them. Germline loops: CDR1 MNHEY, CDR2 SMNVEV (reference sequence). CDR3 nucleotides: TGTGCCAGCACCACCCCCGATCAGACCCAGTACTTC. This gives the protein CASTTPDQTQYF.